The following is a T cell receptor (beta chain) sequence with its context. This sample was taken from a study of cytomegalovirus exposure and HLA in healthy donors. Germline values: CDR1 SGHAT, CDR2 FQNNGV. The length of the CDR3 is 15 residues. The trim removed 4 bases at V and 4 bases at J, leaving 7 bases unmatched. Researchers ran the PCR with 60 Vbeta and 13 Jbeta primers. TCRdb keeps only in-frame clones here, not all; method: immunoSEQ multiplex PCR. The table has 110,000 or so clones, just under 70% seen once. The chain links TRBV11-2 to TRBJ1-2; 9 nucleotides match TRBD1. The TCR was taken from a woman between 65 and 79 years old in good health and CMV-seropositive. The sequenced sample consisted of PBMCs. CDR3 DNA: TGTGCCAGCAGCTACGGACAGGGGTCGACCTATGGCTACACCTTC. Its translation: CASSYGQGSTYGYTF.